The present TCR beta chain was sequenced within a study of blood T cell repertoires in COVID-19. About the research overall: T cells, B-cell-depleted T cells, or PBMCs supplied cDNA or gDNA.

Authors' processing steps: Nucleated cell counts were estimated from reference gene primer amplification. Sequencing was performed with immunoSEQ multiplex PCR; in TCRdb, only in-frame clones are kept and a portion is missing. Clonal size and the V and J genes are those of that table, whereas D and trimming came from the DNA. The table records fewer than 250,000 clones, 85% of them present only once. Study members were between about 18 and 100 years old and lived in 20 to 25 US regions. The receptor's source is a woman aged 50 to 60 with acute COVID-19. Sequenced input: PBMCs or T cells enriched from blood (not recorded which).

CDR3 DNA sequence: TGCGCCAGCAGCTTGGTCCGGACAGGGGACTCTGGGGCCAACGTCCTGACTTTC. Translating gives CASSLVRTGDSGANVLTF. The rearrangement joins TRBV5-1 to TRBJ2-6, with 9 bases aligning to TRBD1. V was clipped by 0 bases and J by 0 bases; unmatched bases: 4. The CDR3 spans 18 residues. Germline CDR1 reads SGHRS; CDR2 reads YFSETQ.